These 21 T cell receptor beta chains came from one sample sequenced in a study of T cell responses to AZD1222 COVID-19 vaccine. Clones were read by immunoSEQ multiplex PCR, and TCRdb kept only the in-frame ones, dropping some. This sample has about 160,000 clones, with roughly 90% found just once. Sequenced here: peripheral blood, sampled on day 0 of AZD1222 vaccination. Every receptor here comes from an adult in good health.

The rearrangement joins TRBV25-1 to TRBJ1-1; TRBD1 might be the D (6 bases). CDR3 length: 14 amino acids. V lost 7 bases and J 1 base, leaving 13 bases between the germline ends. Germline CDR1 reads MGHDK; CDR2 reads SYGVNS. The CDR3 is CASIPGTPNTEAFF. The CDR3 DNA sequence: TGTGCCAGCATTCCTGGGACACCGAACACTGAAGCTTTCTTT.

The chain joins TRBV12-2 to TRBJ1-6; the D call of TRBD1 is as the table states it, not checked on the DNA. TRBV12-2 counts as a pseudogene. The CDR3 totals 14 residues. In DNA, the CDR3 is TGTGCAAGTCGCGCGGGACAGCATAATTCACCCCTCCACTTT. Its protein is CASRAGQHNSPLHF.

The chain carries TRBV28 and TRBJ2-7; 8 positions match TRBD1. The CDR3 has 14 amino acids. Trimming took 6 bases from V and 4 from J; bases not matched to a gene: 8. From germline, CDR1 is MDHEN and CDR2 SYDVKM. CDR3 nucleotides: TGTGCCAGCAGCCCGGACAGGGTAGTATACGAGCAGTACTTC. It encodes CASSPDRVVYEQYF.

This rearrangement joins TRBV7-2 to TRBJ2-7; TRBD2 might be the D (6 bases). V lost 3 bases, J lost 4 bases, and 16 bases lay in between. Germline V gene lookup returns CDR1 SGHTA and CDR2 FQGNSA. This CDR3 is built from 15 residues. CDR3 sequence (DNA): TGTGCCAGCAGCTTCGCCTTGGGGGGAATATACGAGCAGTACTTC. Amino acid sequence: CASSFALGGIYEQYF.

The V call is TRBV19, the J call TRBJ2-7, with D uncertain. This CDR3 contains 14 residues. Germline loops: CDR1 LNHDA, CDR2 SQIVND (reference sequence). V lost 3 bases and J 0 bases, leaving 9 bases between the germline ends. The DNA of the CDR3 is TGTGCCAGTAGTATTAGGCATACCTCCTACGAGCAGTACTTC. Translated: CASSIRHTSYEQYF. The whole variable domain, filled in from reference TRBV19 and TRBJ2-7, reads DGGITQSPKYLFRKEGQNVTLSCEQNLNHDAMYWYRQDPGQGLRLIYYSQIVNDFQKGDIAEGYSVSREKKESFPLTVTSAQKNPTAFYLCASSIRHTSYEQYFGPGTRLTVT.

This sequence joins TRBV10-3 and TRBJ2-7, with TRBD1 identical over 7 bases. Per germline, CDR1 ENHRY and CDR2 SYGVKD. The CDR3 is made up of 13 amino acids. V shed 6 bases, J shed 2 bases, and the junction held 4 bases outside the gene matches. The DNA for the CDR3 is TGTGCCATCAGATCCGGGACAGCCTACGAGCAGTACTTC. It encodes CAIRSGTAYEQYF.

The CDR3 coding sequence is TGTGCCATCAGTGAATCTAGCAGGGGGACTGAGACCCAGTACTTC. Translation: CAISESSRGTETQYF. The chain joins TRBV10-3 to TRBJ2-5, with D perhaps TRBD1 (7 bases). The CDR3 length is 15 residues. Germline values: CDR1 ENHRY, CDR2 SYGVKD. V was clipped by 3 bases and J by 5 bases, with 16 bases between them.

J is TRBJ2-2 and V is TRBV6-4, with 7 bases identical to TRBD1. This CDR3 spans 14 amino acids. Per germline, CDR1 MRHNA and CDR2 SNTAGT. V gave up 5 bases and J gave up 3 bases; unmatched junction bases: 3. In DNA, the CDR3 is TGTGCCAGCAGTCTGGGGACAGACACCGGGGAGCTGTTTTTT. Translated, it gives CASSLGTDTGELFF.

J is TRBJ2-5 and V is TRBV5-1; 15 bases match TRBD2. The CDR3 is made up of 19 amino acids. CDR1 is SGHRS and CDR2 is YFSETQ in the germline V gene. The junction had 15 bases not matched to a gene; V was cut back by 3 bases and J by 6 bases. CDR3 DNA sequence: TGCGCCAGCAGCTCGAGATCGGGACAGGGACTAGCGGGAGGCCAGACCCAGTACTTC. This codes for CASSSRSGQGLAGGQTQYF.

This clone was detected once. The DNA of the CDR3 is TGTGCCAGCAGCGTAGGAGGCGAGCAGTACTTC. Amino acid sequence: CASSVGGEQYF. The genes are TRBV9 and TRBJ2-7; D remains unclear. CDR1 and CDR2 (germline): SGDLS, YYNGEE. Trimming took 0 bases from V and 6 from J, leaving 4 bases between them. The CDR3 spans 11 residues.

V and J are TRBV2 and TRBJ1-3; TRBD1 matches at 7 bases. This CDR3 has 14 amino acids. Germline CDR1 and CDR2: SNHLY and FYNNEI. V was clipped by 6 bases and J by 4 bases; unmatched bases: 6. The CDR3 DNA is TGTGCCAGCAGGCCACAGGGGCTCGGAAACACCATATATTTT. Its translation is CASRPQGLGNTIYF.

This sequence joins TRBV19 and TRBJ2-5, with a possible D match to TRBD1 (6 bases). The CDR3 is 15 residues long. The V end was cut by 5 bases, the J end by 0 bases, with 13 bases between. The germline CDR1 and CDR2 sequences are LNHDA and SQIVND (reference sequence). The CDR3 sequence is CASSPRWTDQETQYF. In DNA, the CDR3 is TGTGCCAGTAGTCCGAGATGGACAGACCAAGAGACCCAGTACTTC.

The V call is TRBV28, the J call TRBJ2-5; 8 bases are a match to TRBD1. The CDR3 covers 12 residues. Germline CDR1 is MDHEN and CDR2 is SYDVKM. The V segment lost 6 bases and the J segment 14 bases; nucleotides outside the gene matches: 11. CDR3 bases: TGTGCCAGCAGCCGCACCTCGACAGGGGCATACTTC. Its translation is CASSRTSTGAYF.

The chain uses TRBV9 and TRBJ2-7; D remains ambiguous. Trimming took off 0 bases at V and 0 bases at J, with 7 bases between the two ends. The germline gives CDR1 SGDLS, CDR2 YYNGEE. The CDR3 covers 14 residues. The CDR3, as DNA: TGTGCCAGCAGCGTAGAGCAGAGCTCCTACGAGCAGTACTTC. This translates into CASSVEQSSYEQYF.

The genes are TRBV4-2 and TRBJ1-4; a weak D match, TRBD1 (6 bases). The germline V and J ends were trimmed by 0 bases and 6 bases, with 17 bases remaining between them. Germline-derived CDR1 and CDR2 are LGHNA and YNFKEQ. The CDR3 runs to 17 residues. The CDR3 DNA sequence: TGTGCCAGCAGCCAAGATGGTCCGGGGGGCGAGTATGAAAAACTGTTTTTT. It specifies CASSQDGPGGEYEKLFF.

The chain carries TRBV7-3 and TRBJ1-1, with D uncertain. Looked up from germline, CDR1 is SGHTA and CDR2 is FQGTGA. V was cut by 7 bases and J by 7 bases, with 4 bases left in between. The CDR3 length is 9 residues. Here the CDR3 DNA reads TGTGCCAGCAAAAATGAAGCTTTCTTT. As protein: CASKNEAFF. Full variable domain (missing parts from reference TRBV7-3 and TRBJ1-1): GAGVSQTPSNKVTEKGKYVELRCDPISGHTALYWYRQSLGQGPEFLIYFQGTGAADDSGLPNDRFFAVRPEGSVSTLKIQRTERGDSAVYLCASKNEAFFGQGTRLTVV.

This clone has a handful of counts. CDR3 loop: CSVEGRRGSTYTEAFF. Written as DNA, the CDR3 is TGCAGCGTTGAAGGTAGGAGGGGCTCTACGTACACTGAAGCTTTCTTT. This sequence joins TRBV29-1 and TRBJ1-1; a possible D gene is TRBD1 (5 bases). CDR1 and CDR2 (germline): SQVTM, ANQGSEA. The ends were cut back, 1 base at V and 3 bases at J, with 18 bases in the middle. The CDR3 sequence is 16 residues long.

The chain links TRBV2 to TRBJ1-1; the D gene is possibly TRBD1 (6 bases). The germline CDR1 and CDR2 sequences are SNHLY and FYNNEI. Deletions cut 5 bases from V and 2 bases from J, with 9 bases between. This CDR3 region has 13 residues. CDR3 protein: CASSKDSNTEAFF. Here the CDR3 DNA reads TGTGCCAGCAGTAAGGACAGTAACACTGAAGCTTTCTTT.

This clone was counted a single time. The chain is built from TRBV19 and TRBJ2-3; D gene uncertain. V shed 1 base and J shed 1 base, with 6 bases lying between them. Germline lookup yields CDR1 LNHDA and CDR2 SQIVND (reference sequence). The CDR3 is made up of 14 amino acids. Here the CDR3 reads CASSIVPGTDTQYF. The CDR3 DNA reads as TGTGCCAGTAGTATAGTCCCGGGCACAGATACGCAGTATTTT.

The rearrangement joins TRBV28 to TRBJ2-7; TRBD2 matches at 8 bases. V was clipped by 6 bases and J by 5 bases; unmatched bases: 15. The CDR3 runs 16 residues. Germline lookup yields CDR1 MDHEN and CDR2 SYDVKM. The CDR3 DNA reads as TGTGCCAGCAGCCCCCAGATTAGCGGGATAGGAGACGAGCAGTACTTC. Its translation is CASSPQISGIGDEQYF.

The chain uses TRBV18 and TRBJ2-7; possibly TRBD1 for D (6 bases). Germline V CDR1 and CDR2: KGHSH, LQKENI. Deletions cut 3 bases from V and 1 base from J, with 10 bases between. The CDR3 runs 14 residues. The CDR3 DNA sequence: TGTGCCAGCTCACCCGGGACACGTTCCTACGAGCAGTACTTC. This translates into CASSPGTRSYEQYF.